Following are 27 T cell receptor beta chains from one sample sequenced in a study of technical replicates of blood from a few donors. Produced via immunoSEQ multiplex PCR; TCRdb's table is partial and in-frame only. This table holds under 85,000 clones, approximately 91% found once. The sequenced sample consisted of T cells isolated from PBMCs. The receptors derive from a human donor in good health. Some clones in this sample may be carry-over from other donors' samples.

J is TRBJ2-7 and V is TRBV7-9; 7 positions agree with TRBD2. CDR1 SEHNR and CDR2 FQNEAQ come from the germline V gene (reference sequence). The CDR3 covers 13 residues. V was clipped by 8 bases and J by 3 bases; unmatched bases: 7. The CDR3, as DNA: TGTGCCAGCCGGGAGGTTCCCCACTACGAGCAGTACTTC. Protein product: CASREVPHYEQYF.

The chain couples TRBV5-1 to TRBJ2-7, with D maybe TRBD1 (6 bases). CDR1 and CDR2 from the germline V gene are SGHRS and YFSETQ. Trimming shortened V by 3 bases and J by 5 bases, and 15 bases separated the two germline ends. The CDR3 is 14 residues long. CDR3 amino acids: CASSSYREMNEQYF. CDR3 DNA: TGCGCCAGCAGCTCATACAGGGAGATGAACGAGCAGTACTTC. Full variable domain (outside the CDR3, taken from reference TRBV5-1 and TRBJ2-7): KAGVTQTPRYLIKTRGQQVTLSCSPISGHRSVSWYQQTPGQGLQFLFEYFSETQRNKGNFPGRFSGRQFSNSRSEMNVSTLELGDSALYLCASSSYREMNEQYFGPGTRLTVT.

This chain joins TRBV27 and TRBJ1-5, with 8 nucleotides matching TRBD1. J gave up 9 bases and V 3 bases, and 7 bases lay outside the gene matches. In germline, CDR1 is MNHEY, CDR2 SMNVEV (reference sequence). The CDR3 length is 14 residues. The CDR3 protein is CASSFGQGGRPQHF. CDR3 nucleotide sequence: TGTGCCAGCAGTTTCGGACAGGGTGGGCGGCCCCAGCATTTT.

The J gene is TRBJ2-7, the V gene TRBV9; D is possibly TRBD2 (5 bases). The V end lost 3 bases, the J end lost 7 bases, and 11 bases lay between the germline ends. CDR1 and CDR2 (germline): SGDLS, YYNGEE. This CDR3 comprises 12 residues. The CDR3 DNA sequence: TGTGCCAGCAGCGGGACTGGTTTAGAGCAGTACTTC. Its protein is CASSGTGLEQYF.

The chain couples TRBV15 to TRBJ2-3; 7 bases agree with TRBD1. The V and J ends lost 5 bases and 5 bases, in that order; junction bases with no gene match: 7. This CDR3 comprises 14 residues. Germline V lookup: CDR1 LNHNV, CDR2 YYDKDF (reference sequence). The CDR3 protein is CATSLDRAGDTQYF. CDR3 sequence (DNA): TGTGCCACCAGCTTAGACAGGGCCGGAGATACGCAGTATTTT.

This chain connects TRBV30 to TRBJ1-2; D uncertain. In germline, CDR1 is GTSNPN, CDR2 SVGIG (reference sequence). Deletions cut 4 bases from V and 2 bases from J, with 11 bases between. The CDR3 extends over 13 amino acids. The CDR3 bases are TGTGCCTGGAATAACGGTGAGAACTATGGCTACACCTTC. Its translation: CAWNNGENYGYTF.

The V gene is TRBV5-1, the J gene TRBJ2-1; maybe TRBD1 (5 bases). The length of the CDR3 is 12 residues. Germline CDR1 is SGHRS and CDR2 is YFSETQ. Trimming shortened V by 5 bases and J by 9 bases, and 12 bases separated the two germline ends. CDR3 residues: CASSLAGSEQFF. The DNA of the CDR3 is TGCGCCAGCAGTCTTGCAGGGTCTGAGCAGTTCTTC.

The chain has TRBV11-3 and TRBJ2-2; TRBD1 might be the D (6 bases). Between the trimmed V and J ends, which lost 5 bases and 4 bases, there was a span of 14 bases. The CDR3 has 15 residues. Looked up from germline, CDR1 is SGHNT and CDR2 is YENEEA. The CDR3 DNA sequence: TGTGCCAGCAGCGAGGGTCACAGGGTCACCGGGGAGCTGTTTTTT. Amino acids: CASSEGHRVTGELFF.

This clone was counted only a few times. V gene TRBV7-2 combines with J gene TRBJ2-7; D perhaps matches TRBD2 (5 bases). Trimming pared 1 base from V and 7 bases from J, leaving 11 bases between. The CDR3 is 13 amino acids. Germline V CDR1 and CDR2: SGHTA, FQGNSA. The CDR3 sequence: CASSLVHRGEQYF. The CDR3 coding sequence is TGTGCCAGCAGCTTAGTACACCGAGGGGAGCAGTACTTC.

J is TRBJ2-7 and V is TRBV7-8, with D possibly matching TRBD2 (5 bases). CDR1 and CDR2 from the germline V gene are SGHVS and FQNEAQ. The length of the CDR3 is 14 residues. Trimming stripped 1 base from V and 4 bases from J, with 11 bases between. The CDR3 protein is CASSLGLDYYEQYF. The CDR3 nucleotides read TGTGCCAGCAGCTTAGGACTCGACTATTACGAGCAGTACTTC.

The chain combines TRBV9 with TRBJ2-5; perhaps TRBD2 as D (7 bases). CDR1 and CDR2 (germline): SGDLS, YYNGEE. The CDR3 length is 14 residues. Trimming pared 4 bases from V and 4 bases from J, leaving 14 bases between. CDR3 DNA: TGTGCCAGCAGCCCTAGCGGAGGGGGAGAGACCCAGTACTTC. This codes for CASSPSGGGETQYF.

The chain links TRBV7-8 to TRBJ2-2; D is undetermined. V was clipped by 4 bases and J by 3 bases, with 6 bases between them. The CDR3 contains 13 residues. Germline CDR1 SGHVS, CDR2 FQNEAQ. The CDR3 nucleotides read TGTGCCAGCAGCTATAGTTACACCGGGGAGCTGTTTTTT. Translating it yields CASSYSYTGELFF.

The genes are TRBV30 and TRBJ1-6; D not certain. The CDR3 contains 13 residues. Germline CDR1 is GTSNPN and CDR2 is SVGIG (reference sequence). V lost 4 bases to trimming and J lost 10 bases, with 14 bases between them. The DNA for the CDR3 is TGTGCCTGGATGGGGAGGGAGGGATCACCCCTCCACTTT. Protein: CAWMGREGSPLHF. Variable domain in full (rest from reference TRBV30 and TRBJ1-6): SQTIHQWPATLVQPVGSPLSLECTVEGTSNPNLYWYRQAAGRGLQLLFYSVGIGQISSEVPQNLSASRPQDRQFILSSKKLLLSDSGFYLCAWMGREGSPLHFGNGTRLTVT.

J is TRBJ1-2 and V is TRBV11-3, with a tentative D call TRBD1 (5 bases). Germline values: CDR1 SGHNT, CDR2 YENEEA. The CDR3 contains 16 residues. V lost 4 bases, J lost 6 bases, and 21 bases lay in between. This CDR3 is CASSSPSLRGEDGYTF. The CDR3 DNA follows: TGTGCCAGCAGCTCCCCGTCCCTGCGGGGGGAAGATGGCTACACCTTC.

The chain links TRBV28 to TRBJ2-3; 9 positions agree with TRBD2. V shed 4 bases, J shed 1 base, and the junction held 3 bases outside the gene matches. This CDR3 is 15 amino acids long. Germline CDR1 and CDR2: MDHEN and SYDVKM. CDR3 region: CASSSLAGGTDTQYF. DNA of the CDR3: TGTGCCAGCAGTTCTTTAGCGGGGGGCACAGATACGCAGTATTTT. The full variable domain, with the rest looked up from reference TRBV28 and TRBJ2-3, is DVKVTQSSRYLVKRTGEKVFLECVQDMDHENMFWYRQDPGLGLRLIYFSYDVKMKEKGDIPEGYSVSREKKERFSLILESASTNQTSMYLCASSSLAGGTDTQYFGPGTRLTVL.

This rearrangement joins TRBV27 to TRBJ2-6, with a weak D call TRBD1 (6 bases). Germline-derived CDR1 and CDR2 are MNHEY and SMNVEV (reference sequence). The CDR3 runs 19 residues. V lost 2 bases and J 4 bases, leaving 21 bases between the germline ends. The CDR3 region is CASSLRGNRATGGANVLTF. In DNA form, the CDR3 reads TGTGCCAGCAGTTTAAGGGGGAATAGGGCCACTGGGGGGGCCAACGTCCTGACTTTC.

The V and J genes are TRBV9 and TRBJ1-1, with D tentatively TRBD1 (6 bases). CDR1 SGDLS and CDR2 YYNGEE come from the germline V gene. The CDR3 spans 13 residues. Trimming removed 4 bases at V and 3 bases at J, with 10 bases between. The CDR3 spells CASSTGHYTEAFF. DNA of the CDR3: TGTGCCAGCAGCACGGGACACTACACTGAAGCTTTCTTT.

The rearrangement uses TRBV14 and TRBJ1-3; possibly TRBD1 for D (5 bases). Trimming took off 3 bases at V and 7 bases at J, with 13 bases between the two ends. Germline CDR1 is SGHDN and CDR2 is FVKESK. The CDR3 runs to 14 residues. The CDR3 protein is CASSQTVMWNTIYF. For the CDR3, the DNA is TGTGCCAGCAGCCAGACAGTAATGTGGAACACCATATATTTT.

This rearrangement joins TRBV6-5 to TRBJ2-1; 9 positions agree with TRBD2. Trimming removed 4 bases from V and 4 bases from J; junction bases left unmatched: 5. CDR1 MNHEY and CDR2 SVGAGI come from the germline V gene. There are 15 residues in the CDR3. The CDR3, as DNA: TGTGCCAGCAGTTCTCTAGCGGGGATATACAATGAGCAGTTCTTC. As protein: CASSSLAGIYNEQFF.

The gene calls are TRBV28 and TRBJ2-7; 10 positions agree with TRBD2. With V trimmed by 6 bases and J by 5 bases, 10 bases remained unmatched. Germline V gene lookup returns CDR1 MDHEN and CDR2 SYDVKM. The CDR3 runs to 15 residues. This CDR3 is CASSSVAGGWNEQYF. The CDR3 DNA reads TGTGCCAGCAGCTCTGTAGCGGGAGGTTGGAACGAGCAGTACTTC.

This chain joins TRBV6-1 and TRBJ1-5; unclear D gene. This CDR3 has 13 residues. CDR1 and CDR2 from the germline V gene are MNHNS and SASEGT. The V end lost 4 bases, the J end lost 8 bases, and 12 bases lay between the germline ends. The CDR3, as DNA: TGTGCCAGCAGTGGATATACCGGTGAGCCCCAGCATTTT. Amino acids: CASSGYTGEPQHF.

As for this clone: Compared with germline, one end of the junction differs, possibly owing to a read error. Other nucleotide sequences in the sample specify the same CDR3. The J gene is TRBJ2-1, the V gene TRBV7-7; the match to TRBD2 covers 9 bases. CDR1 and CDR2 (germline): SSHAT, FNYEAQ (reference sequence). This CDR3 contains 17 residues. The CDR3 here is CASSLGLAGSSYNEQFF. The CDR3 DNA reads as TGTGCTAGCAGCTTAGGGCTAGCGGGATCTTCCTACAATGAGCAGTTCTTC.

CDR3 residues: CASSPPGHTNEKLFF. In nucleotides, the CDR3 is TGCGCCAGCAGCCCACCGGGACACACTAATGAAAAACTGTTTTTT. The rearrangement links TRBV4-1 to TRBJ1-4; D is perhaps TRBD1 (6 bases). The CDR3 sequence is 15 residues long. V dropped 4 bases and J dropped 2 bases, with 11 bases sitting between them. The germline CDR1 and CDR2 sequences are MGHRA and YSYEKL.

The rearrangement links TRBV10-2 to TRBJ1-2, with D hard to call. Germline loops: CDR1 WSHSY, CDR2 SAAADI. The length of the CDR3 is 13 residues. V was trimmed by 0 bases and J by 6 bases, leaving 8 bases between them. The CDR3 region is CASSESRGNGYTF. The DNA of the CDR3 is TGCGCCAGCAGTGAGTCGAGAGGGAATGGCTACACCTTC.

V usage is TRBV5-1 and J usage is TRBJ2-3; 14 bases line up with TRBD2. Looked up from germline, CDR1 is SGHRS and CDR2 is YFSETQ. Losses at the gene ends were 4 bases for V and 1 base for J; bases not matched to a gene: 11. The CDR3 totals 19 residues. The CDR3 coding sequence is TGCGCCAGCAGCCAGCCCGGACTAGCGGGAGGAGGGGGCACAGATACGCAGTATTTT. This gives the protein CASSQPGLAGGGGTDTQYF.

The CDR3 reads CASRDMVEQYF. The CDR3 bases are TGTGCCAGCCGGGACATGGTCGAGCAGTACTTC. The chain is built from TRBV28 and TRBJ2-7, with D possibly being TRBD1 (6 bases). Germline V lookup: CDR1 MDHEN, CDR2 SYDVKM. There are 11 residues in the CDR3. The V and J ends lost 8 bases and 6 bases respectively, with 11 bases between them.

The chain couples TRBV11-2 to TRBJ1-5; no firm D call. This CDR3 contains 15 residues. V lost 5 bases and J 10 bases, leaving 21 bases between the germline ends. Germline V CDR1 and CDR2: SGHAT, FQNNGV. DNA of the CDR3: TGTGCCAGCAGCCCGAGGCCCGGTCCTGGGTTTCCCCAGCATTTT. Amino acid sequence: CASSPRPGPGFPQHF. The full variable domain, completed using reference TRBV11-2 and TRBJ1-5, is EAGVAQSPRYKIIEKRQSVAFWCNPISGHATLYWYQQILGQGPKLLIQFQNNGVVDDSQLPKDRFSAERLKGVDSTLKIQPAKLEDSAVYLCASSPRPGPGFPQHFGDGTRLSIL.